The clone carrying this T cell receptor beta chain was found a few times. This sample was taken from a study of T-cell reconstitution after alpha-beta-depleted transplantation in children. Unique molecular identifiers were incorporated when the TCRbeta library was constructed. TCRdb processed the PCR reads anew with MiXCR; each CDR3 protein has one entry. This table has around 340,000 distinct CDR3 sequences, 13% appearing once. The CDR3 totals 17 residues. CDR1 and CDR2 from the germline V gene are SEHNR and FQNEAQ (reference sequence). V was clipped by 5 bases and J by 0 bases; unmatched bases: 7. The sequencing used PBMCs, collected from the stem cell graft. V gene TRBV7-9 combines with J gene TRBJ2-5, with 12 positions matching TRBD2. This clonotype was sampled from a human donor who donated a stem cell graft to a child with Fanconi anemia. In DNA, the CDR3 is TGTGCCAGCAGCCCAGGACTAGCGGGACCGTACCAAGAGACCCAGTACTTC. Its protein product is CASSPGLAGPYQETQYF.